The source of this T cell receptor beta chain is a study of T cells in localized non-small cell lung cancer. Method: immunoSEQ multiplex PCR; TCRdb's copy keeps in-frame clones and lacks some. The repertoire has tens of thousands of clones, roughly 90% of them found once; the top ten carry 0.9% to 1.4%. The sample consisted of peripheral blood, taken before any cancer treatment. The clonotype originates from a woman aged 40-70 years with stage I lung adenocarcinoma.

CDR3 sequence reads: CASSFPRTGNTEAFF. The CDR3 bases are TGTGCCAGCAGCTTCCCTAGGACAGGGAACACTGAAGCTTTCTTT. The chain couples TRBV7-9 to TRBJ1-1; 7 nucleotides line up with TRBD1. Germline loops: CDR1 SEHNR, CDR2 FQNEAQ (reference sequence). This CDR3 contains 15 residues. The V gene end was trimmed by 3 bases and the J gene end by 1 base; junction bases not matched to a gene: 5. Drawing the rest from reference TRBV7-9 and TRBJ1-1, the complete variable domain is DTGVSQNPRHKITKRGQNVTFRCDPISEHNRLYWYRQTLGQGPEFLTYFQNEAQLEKSRLLSDRFSAERPKGSFSTLEIQRTEQGDSAMYLCASSFPRTGNTEAFFGQGTRLTVV.